The next 21 T cell receptor beta chains were all read from a single sample in a study of breast tumors, draining lymph nodes, adjacent tissues. From the multiplex PCR reads, TCRdb called clonotypes with MiXCR, one entry per CDR3 protein. The table includes 150,000 to 200,000 distinct CDR3 sequences, around a third detected once. Axillary draining lymph nodes of breast cancer patients supplied the node samples. Sequencing was performed on axillary lymph node tissue. The receptors shown here come from a female donor with breast cancer. Some clones in this sample may be carry-over from other donors' samples.

The chain uses TRBV30 and TRBJ2-1; D unclear. The CDR3 extends over 15 amino acids. V dropped 2 bases and J dropped 0 bases, with 11 bases sitting between them. Germline loops: CDR1 GTSNPN, CDR2 SVGIG (reference sequence). CDR3 sequence (DNA): TGTGCCTGGAGTAAAACAGCTAGCTCCTACAATGAGCAGTTCTTC. Its protein is CAWSKTASSYNEQFF.

The genes are TRBV6-2 or TRBV6-3 and TRBJ2-2; 9 bases line up with TRBD1. This CDR3 is built from 18 residues. With V trimmed by 6 bases and J by 6 bases, 17 bases remained unmatched. The germline CDR1 and CDR2 sequences are MNHEY and SVGEGT. CDR3 DNA: TGTGCCAGCAGCCAGCATTCCCGGACAGGGGAGAAAGCCGGGGAGCTGTTTTTT. It codes for CASSQHSRTGEKAGELFF.

Notes on this clonotype: One end of the junction varies from germline; a read error may be responsible. The chain combines TRBV5-1 with TRBJ1-6; no reliable D call. Germline V CDR1 and CDR2: SGHRS, YFSETQ. The CDR3 runs to 14 residues. The CDR3 is CASSLEQWNSPLHF. CDR3 coding DNA: TGCGCCAGCAGCTTAGAACAGTGGAATTCCCCCCTCCACTTT.

This clonotype has a count of ten or more. The chain links TRBV2 to TRBJ1-4; possible D gene TRBD1, 6 bases. CDR1 and CDR2 from the germline V gene are SNHLY and FYNNEI. Deletions cut 6 bases from V and 3 bases from J, with 14 bases between. The CDR3 covers 15 residues. Here the CDR3 DNA reads TGTGCCAGCAGACCCGCAGGGGTGGCTAATGAAAAACTGTTTTTT. Translated, it gives CASRPAGVANEKLFF.

In this sample, this clonotype turned up a few times. The chain joins TRBV28 to TRBJ2-2, with D unclear. The CDR3 sequence is 15 residues long. Per germline, CDR1 MDHEN and CDR2 SYDVKM. The V end was cut by 4 bases, the J end by 7 bases, with 16 bases between. The CDR3 sequence: CASSSIGVTVGELFF. In DNA, the CDR3 is TGTGCCAGCAGTTCTATTGGGGTTACCGTCGGGGAGCTGTTTTTT.

This clonotype was counted between two and nine times. This may stem from a read error, because a much larger clone lies one nucleotide away. The J gene is TRBJ1-2, the V gene TRBV5-4; weak D call: TRBD1 (6 bases). CDR3 length: 15 amino acids. The V gene lost 0 bases and the J gene lost 8 bases, with 17 bases spanning the gap. The germline gives CDR1 SGHNT, CDR2 YYREEE (reference sequence). The CDR3: CASSLAGPGARGYTF. CDR3 nucleotide sequence: TGTGCCAGCAGCTTGGCTGGACCGGGGGCGCGCGGCTACACCTTC.

On this clonotype itself: This sequence may be a read error, since a much larger clone differs from it by one base. The gene calls are TRBV5-4 and TRBJ2-1; 7 nucleotides align to TRBD2. CDR1 and CDR2 from the germline V gene are SGHNT and YYREEE (reference sequence). The CDR3 is 15 amino acids. Germline trimming cut 6 bases from V and 2 bases from J; bases unmatched to any gene: 8. DNA of the CDR3: TGTGCCAGCACCACCCGGGGGGAGGCCTACAATGAGCAGTTCTTC. This gives the protein CASTTRGEAYNEQFF. The full variable domain, with the rest looked up from reference TRBV5-4 and TRBJ2-1, is ETGVTQSPTHLIKTRGQQVTLRCSSQSGHNTVSWYQQALGQGPQFIFQYYREEENGRGNFPPRFSGLQFPNYSSELNVNALELDDSALYLCASTTRGEAYNEQFFGPGTRLTVL.

This clonotype was recorded at least ten times. The chain couples TRBV6-6 to TRBJ1-3; 9 bases fit TRBD1. Germline V gene data show CDR1 as MNHNY and CDR2 as SVGAGI (reference sequence). The ends lost 4 bases at V and 7 bases at J; junction bases unmatched: 11. The CDR3 contains 16 residues. CDR3 nucleotides: TGTGCCAGCAGTTTTCGTCCGGACAGGGGCGGGAACACCATATATTTT. Translated: CASSFRPDRGGNTIYF.

CDR3 in DNA: TGCAGTGCTCCGGGACAGGGGTTGATGACTGAAGCTTTCTTT. It is translated as CSAPGQGLMTEAFF. The rearrangement joins TRBV20-1 to TRBJ1-1; 10 bases fit TRBD1. Germline loops: CDR1 DFQATT, CDR2 SNEGSKA (reference sequence). V trimming: 5 bases; J trimming: 5 bases; junction bases outside the gene matches: 8. The CDR3 is made up of 14 amino acids.

This chain joins TRBV5-1 and TRBJ1-4; D call uncertain. The CDR3 spans 14 residues. V lost 8 bases to trimming and J lost 3 bases, with 14 bases between them. Looked up from germline, CDR1 is SGHRS and CDR2 is YFSETQ. CDR3 nucleotides: TGCGCCAGTTATAGCGGGAGGGCTAATGAAAAACTGTTTTTT. Protein product: CASYSGRANEKLFF.

This clonotype was recorded once. This may come from a read error, since a much larger clone is one base off. The V call is TRBV9, the J call TRBJ2-1, with 7 nucleotides matching TRBD2. CDR3 length: 17 residues. J was trimmed by 9 bases and V by 3 bases; bases with no gene match: 18. Per the germline V gene, CDR1 is SGDLS and CDR2 is YYNGEE. The CDR3 is CASSGKIAGGGNTEQFF. The CDR3 nucleotides are TGTGCCAGCAGCGGGAAAATAGCGGGCGGAGGGAACACTGAGCAGTTCTTC.

The chain combines TRBV6-1 with TRBJ2-7; D is perhaps TRBD2 (7 bases). The CDR3 extends over 15 amino acids. Deletions cut 5 bases from V and 7 bases from J, with 21 bases between. Germline CDR1 MNHNS, CDR2 SASEGT. The CDR3 region is CASSSPGRGALEQYF. The CDR3 nucleotides are TGTGCCAGCAGTTCGCCGGGACGGGGGGCGCTTGAGCAGTACTTC.

The rearrangement links TRBV12-3 or TRBV12-4 to TRBJ1-2, with D perhaps matching TRBD1 (5 bases). Trimming cost V 3 bases and J 8 bases, with 13 bases left between them. This CDR3 is 13 amino acids long. DNA for the CDR3: TGTGCCAGCAGTTTCGCGGGGCGGGAGGGCTACACCTTC. Translation: CASSFAGREGYTF.

Only a few counts were recorded for this clonotype. The chain combines TRBV6-2 or TRBV6-3 with TRBJ2-7; weak D call: TRBD1 (6 bases). In germline, CDR1 is MNHEY, CDR2 SVGEGT. This CDR3 comprises 15 residues. Trimming stripped 6 bases from V and 0 bases from J, with 15 bases between. The CDR3 sequence is CASRERGTGSYEQYF. The CDR3 DNA is TGTGCCAGCAGGGAAAGGGGGACGGGCTCCTACGAGCAGTACTTC.

The CDR3 is CASTSSEGALNSPLHF. The CDR3 DNA reads TGTGCCAGCACTTCAAGCGAGGGGGCCCTTAATTCACCCCTCCACTTT. The chain carries TRBV2 and TRBJ1-6, with 7 bases lining up with TRBD1. The junction had 12 bases not matched to a gene; V was cut back by 7 bases and J by 6 bases. The CDR3 runs to 16 residues. The V gene's germline CDR1 is SNHLY and CDR2 FYNNEI.

The sample holds many counts of this clonotype. The chain recombines TRBV4-2 with TRBJ2-5; weak D call: TRBD2 (7 bases). The V end was cut by 0 bases, the J end by 4 bases, with 18 bases between. The CDR3 sequence is 17 residues long. Looked up from germline, CDR1 is LGHNA and CDR2 is YNFKEQ. CDR3 sequence: CASSQEGGPAPRETQYF. In DNA, the CDR3 is TGTGCCAGCAGCCAAGAGGGGGGGCCCGCGCCCAGAGAGACCCAGTACTTC.

This clonotype was seen ten or more times. The V gene is TRBV9, the J gene TRBJ2-3, with 7 bases aligning to TRBD2. CDR1 and CDR2 from the germline V gene are SGDLS and YYNGEE. The CDR3 contains 13 residues. J was trimmed by 4 bases and V by 7 bases; bases with no gene match: 6. CDR3 amino acids: CASATSPPDTQYF. CDR3 sequence (DNA): TGTGCCAGCGCGACTAGCCCCCCAGATACGCAGTATTTT.

This clonotype was observed many times. V gene TRBV20-1 combines with J gene TRBJ1-5; D is unresolved. Germline V gives CDR1 DFQATT, CDR2 SNEGSKA (reference sequence). This CDR3 comprises 13 residues. Trimming removed 0 bases at V and 7 bases at J, with 10 bases between. CDR3 bases: TGCAGTGCTAGAGAGGAACCCCGACAGCCCCAGCATTTT. Its protein is CSAREEPRQPQHF.

The chain couples TRBV12-3 or TRBV12-4 to TRBJ2-3, with TRBD2 matching 10 bases. The V and J ends lost 3 bases and 11 bases, in that order; junction bases with no gene match: 11. This CDR3 is 15 amino acids long. CDR3 DNA: TGTGCCAGCAGTTTGAGGCTAGCGGGAGTAGATGAGCAGTATTTT. Translating it yields CASSLRLAGVDEQYF.

Concerning this clonotype: A read error may explain this, as a much larger clone is one base away. This CDR3 is missing its conserved last phenylalanine or tryptophan, likely due to a read error. The genes are TRBV5-5 and TRBJ2-2; D gene unclear. The length of the CDR3 is 12 residues. From germline, CDR1 is SGHKS and CDR2 YYEKEE (reference sequence). V was pared by 7 bases and J by 6 bases, with 10 bases between. In DNA form, the CDR3 reads TGTGCCAGCGGCCAATACGCCGGGGAGCTGTTTTGT. It translates to CASGQYAGELFC.

The CDR3 loop reads CATSTLGRGRTGNTIYF. The CDR3 bases are TGTGCCACCAGCACCCTGGGTCGGGGGAGAACTGGAAACACCATATATTTT. The chain joins TRBV15 to TRBJ1-3; maybe TRBD1 (5 bases). The CDR3 has 17 residues. The V and J ends lost 4 bases and 2 bases respectively, with 18 bases between them. Germline V gives CDR1 LNHNV, CDR2 YYDKDF (reference sequence).